Listed here are 12 T cell receptor beta chains from one sample, sequenced in a study of cytomegalovirus exposure and HLA in healthy donors. The PCR had 60 Vbeta and 13 Jbeta primers. Clones were read by immunoSEQ multiplex PCR, and TCRdb kept only the in-frame ones, dropping some. The table shows around 79,000 clones, with 60% to 75% occurring only once. The source material was PBMCs. All receptors come from a woman aged 40 to 50 in good health and CMV-seropositive.

This clone appeared a few times. V gene TRBV30 combines with J gene TRBJ2-1; possible D gene TRBD1, 6 bases. The CDR3 totals 14 residues. V was shortened by 5 bases and J by 7 bases, with 18 bases between the two germline ends. The germline CDR1 and CDR2 sequences are GTSNPN and SVGIG (reference sequence). Written as DNA, the CDR3 is TGTGCCTGGGGGATATGGACAGTCATGAATGAGCAGTTCTTC. It translates to CAWGIWTVMNEQFF.

This clone was counted once. The rearrangement links TRBV5-1 to TRBJ2-1; 10 nucleotides align to TRBD2. Germline CDR1 SGHRS, CDR2 YFSETQ. The CDR3 totals 14 residues. J gave up 7 bases and V 5 bases, and 6 bases lay outside the gene matches. The CDR3 bases are TGCGCCAGCAGGCCCGGGACTAGCGATAATGAGCAGTTCTTC. It yields the protein CASRPGTSDNEQFF.

Only a few counts were recorded for this clone. The chain combines TRBV6-5 with TRBJ1-2, with 7 bases lining up with TRBD1. The CDR3 has 14 residues. Germline values: CDR1 MNHEY, CDR2 SVGAGI. The V segment lost 2 bases and the J segment 4 bases; nucleotides outside the gene matches: 4. The CDR3 sequence is CASSYTPGGYGYTF. CDR3 coding DNA: TGTGCCAGCAGTTACACACCAGGGGGCTATGGCTACACCTTC.

The chain combines TRBV19 with TRBJ2-6; 7 bases are a match to TRBD1. The CDR3 extends over 20 amino acids. Unmatched junction bases numbered 13, after V lost 1 base and J lost 1 base. Germline CDR1 LNHDA, CDR2 SQIVND (reference sequence). The CDR3 sequence: CASSIGVGTGEFSGANVLTF. The CDR3 DNA reads TGTGCCAGTAGTATAGGAGTAGGAACAGGGGAATTTTCTGGGGCCAACGTCCTGACTTTC.

The rearrangement joins TRBV27 to TRBJ1-5, with D uncertain. Deletions cut 6 bases from V and 6 bases from J, with 12 bases between. Germline values: CDR1 MNHEY, CDR2 SMNVEV (reference sequence). The CDR3 covers 13 residues. This CDR3 reads CASSYDVSQPQHF. DNA for the CDR3: TGTGCCAGCAGCTACGATGTTAGTCAGCCCCAGCATTTT.

This chain joins TRBV18 and TRBJ1-1; D perhaps matches TRBD1 (6 bases). Between the trimmed V and J ends, which lost 2 bases and 1 base, there was a span of 8 bases. This CDR3 comprises 14 residues. Germline V gene data show CDR1 as KGHSH and CDR2 as LQKENI. The CDR3 sequence is CASSPMTGNTEAFF. The DNA for the CDR3 is TGTGCCAGCTCACCAATGACAGGGAACACTGAAGCTTTCTTT.

This clone was picked up a small number of times. The V and J genes are TRBV6-5 and TRBJ1-3; 7 bases are a match to TRBD1. This CDR3 contains 15 residues. Germline lookup yields CDR1 MNHEY and CDR2 SVGAGI. V dropped 9 bases and J dropped 4; count of bases not matched to a gene: 12. CDR3 protein: CASHTWGQQGNTIYF. Here the CDR3 DNA reads TGTGCCAGTCATACATGGGGACAGCAAGGAAACACCATATATTTT.

This clone appeared a few times. The rearrangement links TRBV7-6 to TRBJ1-3; D gene unclear. The V gene lost 2 bases and the J gene lost 0 bases, with 5 bases spanning the gap. The CDR3 runs 14 residues. Germline V gives CDR1 SGHVS, CDR2 FNYEAQ. The CDR3 protein is CASSLSSSGNTIYF. The CDR3, as DNA: TGTGCCAGCAGCTTATCTAGCTCTGGAAACACCATATATTTT.

This clone was seen only a few times. This chain connects TRBV5-4 to TRBJ2-5, with D perhaps TRBD1 (6 bases). The CDR3 loop spans 14 amino acids. Germline V gene lookup returns CDR1 SGHNT and CDR2 YYREEE (reference sequence). Between the trimmed V and J ends, which lost 4 bases and 5 bases, there was a span of 15 bases. The CDR3 is CASSHTRTDETQYF. CDR3 sequence (DNA): TGTGCCAGCAGCCACACTCGGACAGATGAGACCCAGTACTTC. The whole variable domain, filled in from reference TRBV5-4 and TRBJ2-5, reads ETGVTQSPTHLIKTRGQQVTLRCSSQSGHNTVSWYQQALGQGPQFIFQYYREEENGRGNFPPRFSGLQFPNYSSELNVNALELDDSALYLCASSHTRTDETQYFGPGTRLLVL.

This clone was observed a single time. The V and J genes are TRBV29-1 and TRBJ2-7; 8 bases are shared with TRBD1. In germline, CDR1 is SQVTM, CDR2 ANQGSEA. The junction had 4 bases not matched to a gene; V was cut back by 6 bases and J by 0 bases. The CDR3 runs to 13 residues. The CDR3 reads CSVGDRFSYEQYF. The CDR3 DNA is TGCAGCGTCGGGGACAGGTTCTCCTACGAGCAGTACTTC.

This chain connects TRBV9 to TRBJ2-1; 11 nucleotides match TRBD2. The germline V gene has CDR1 SGDLS and CDR2 YYNGEE. V trimming: 4 bases; J trimming: 4 bases; junction bases outside the gene matches: 4. This CDR3 contains 15 residues. DNA for the CDR3: TGTGCCAGCAGCTTAAGACTAGCGGGGTACAATGAGCAGTTCTTC. It specifies CASSLRLAGYNEQFF. Looking up the rest from reference TRBV9 and TRBJ2-1 gives the full variable domain: DSGVTQTPKHLITATGQRVTLRCSPRSGDLSVYWYQQSLDQGLQFLIQYYNGEERAKGNILERFSAQQFPDLHSELNLSSLELGDSALYFCASSLRLAGYNEQFFGPGTRLTVL.

This clone occurred a few times. This sequence joins TRBV9 and TRBJ2-1; D gene unclear. Trimming pared 4 bases from V and 4 bases from J, leaving 9 bases between. The CDR3 spans 13 residues. CDR1 and CDR2 (germline): SGDLS, YYNGEE. Here the CDR3 reads CASSPLDYNEQFF. CDR3 DNA sequence: TGTGCCAGCAGCCCATTAGATTACAATGAGCAGTTCTTC.